The subject of this entry is one T cell receptor beta chain. Only in-frame clones appear in the TCRdb table, and some are missing; sequencing was by immunoSEQ multiplex PCR. The repertoire holds some 83,000 clones, with about nine tenths as singletons. This sample is drawn from a study of blood T cell repertoires in COVID-19. In germline, CDR1 is SGHTA, CDR2 FQGNSA. Trimming shortened V by 0 bases and J by 1 base, and 8 bases separated the two germline ends. CDR3 length: 15 residues. J is TRBJ2-3 and V is TRBV7-2; unclear D gene. Input material: peripheral blood. The source is a man aged 45 to 65 with acute or convalescent COVID-19. This CDR3 is CASSLAGDRTDTQYF. The CDR3 region has the DNA TGTGCCAGCAGCTTAGCCGGAGACCGCACAGATACGCAGTATTTT.